One sample yielded the 20 T cell receptor beta chains listed below, sequenced in a study of blood T cell repertoires in COVID-19. Clones were read by immunoSEQ multiplex PCR, and TCRdb kept only the in-frame ones, dropping some. This table holds just under 350,000 clones, around 88% found once. Sequenced: peripheral blood. Every receptor here comes from a man aged 25 to 40 with active or convalescent COVID-19.

The rearrangement uses TRBV11-1 and TRBJ1-1; no definite D call. Trimming left V 0 bases short and J 2 bases short, with 4 bases between. CDR3 size: 13 residues. Per germline, CDR1 SGHAT and CDR2 FQDESV (reference sequence). The CDR3 sequence is CASSLASNTEAFF. The CDR3 DNA is TGTGCCAGCAGCTTAGCGAGCAACACTGAAGCTTTCTTT.

This clone has more than one count but fewer than ten. The CDR3 loop is CASSPDTNYGYTF. The DNA of the CDR3 is TGTGCCAGCAGCCCGGACACTAACTATGGCTACACCTTC. This chain joins TRBV11-3 and TRBJ1-2; D may be TRBD1 (5 bases). Germline V gene sequence: CDR1 SGHNT, CDR2 YENEEA. The CDR3 loop spans 13 amino acids. V lost 5 bases, J lost 0 bases, and 7 bases lay in between.

This chain links TRBV9 with TRBJ2-7, with 9 bases that match TRBD2. Germline CDR1 SGDLS, CDR2 YYNGEE. This CDR3 contains 17 residues. V was clipped by 4 bases and J by 7 bases; unmatched bases: 18. The CDR3 loop is CASSHPGIAGAGREQYF. The DNA for the CDR3 is TGTGCCAGCAGCCATCCGGGGATAGCGGGGGCCGGGAGGGAGCAGTACTTC.

The chain uses TRBV7-5 and TRBJ1-3; the table calls TRBD1, which could not be checked here. TRBV7-5 is recorded as a pseudogene. This CDR3 region has 14 residues. CDR3 loop: CARSPRTGGNTIYF. The CDR3 DNA follows: TGTGCCAGAAGCCCCCGGACAGGGGGAAACACCATATATTTT.

The rearrangement joins TRBV30 to TRBJ2-5, with a possible D match to TRBD2 (5 bases). This CDR3 comprises 15 residues. Trimming removed 2 bases at V and 0 bases at J, with 13 bases between. Germline V gene sequence: CDR1 GTSNPN, CDR2 SVGIG (reference sequence). The CDR3 sequence is CAWSRGGRDQETQYF. CDR3 in DNA: TGTGCCTGGAGTCGTGGCGGGCGAGACCAAGAGACCCAGTACTTC.

The chain uses TRBV18 and TRBJ2-7, with D uncertain. This CDR3 is built from 10 residues. Germline lookup yields CDR1 KGHSH and CDR2 LQKENI. V dropped 3 bases and J dropped 10 bases, with 7 bases sitting between them. DNA for the CDR3: TGTGCCAGCTCACCCTCAGAACAGTACTTC. Translation gives CASSPSEQYF.

The V and J genes are TRBV7-9 and TRBJ2-7; 7 positions agree with TRBD1. V shed 5 bases and J 5 bases; nucleotides not matched to a gene: 6. The V gene's germline CDR1 is SEHNR and CDR2 FQNEAQ (reference sequence). The CDR3 extends over 13 amino acids. The CDR3 sequence: CASSLEQGNEQYF. The CDR3 region has the DNA TGTGCCAGCAGCCTAGAACAGGGGAACGAGCAGTACTTC.

This clone occurred a few times. The V and J genes are TRBV4-1 and TRBJ1-6, with D possibly TRBD1 on 6 matching bases. The CDR3 has 19 residues. Deletions cut 1 base from V and 0 bases from J, with 16 bases between. Germline values: CDR1 MGHRA, CDR2 YSYEKL. The DNA of the CDR3 is TGCGCCAGCAGCCAAGGTCCCCAGGGGAAGAGCTCCTATAATTCACCCCTCCACTTT. It codes for CASSQGPQGKSSYNSPLHF.

The gene calls are TRBV24-1 and TRBJ1-5; D is unresolved. Looked up from germline, CDR1 is KGHDR and CDR2 is SFDVKD. The CDR3 extends over 14 amino acids. With 2 bases removed from V and 7 bases from J, the gap between germline ends came to 11 bases. In DNA, the CDR3 is TGTGCCACCAGTGATTCCGTCGGGGAACAGCCCCAGCATTTT. Protein: CATSDSVGEQPQHF.

This chain joins TRBV11-2 and TRBJ1-2; 7 positions match TRBD1. The germline CDR1 and CDR2 sequences are SGHAT and FQNNGV. This CDR3 comprises 13 residues. The J segment lost 3 bases and the V segment lost 3 bases, leaving 1 base of the junction unmatched. The chain's CDR3 is CASSFTGDYGYTF. CDR3 coding DNA: TGTGCCAGCAGCTTCACAGGGGACTATGGCTACACCTTC.

The chain links TRBV2 to TRBJ2-7; a possible D gene is TRBD2 (5 bases). Deletions cut 5 bases from V and 0 bases from J, with 17 bases between. Germline V gene lookup returns CDR1 SNHLY and CDR2 FYNNEI. This CDR3 is built from 16 residues. The CDR3 loop reads CASSWGGGLSSYEQYF. The CDR3 coding sequence is TGTGCCAGCAGTTGGGGTGGCGGGCTAAGCTCCTACGAGCAGTACTTC.

The genes are TRBV2 and TRBJ2-2; D is unresolved. The germline CDR1 and CDR2 sequences are SNHLY and FYNNEI. The CDR3 loop spans 16 amino acids. V dropped 2 bases and J dropped 1 base, with 11 bases sitting between them. CDR3 loop: CASSERSVLNTGELFF. In nucleotides, the CDR3 is TGTGCCAGCAGTGAACGGTCGGTCCTGAACACCGGGGAGCTGTTTTTT.

This clone was observed once. The rearrangement uses TRBV4-2 and TRBJ2-2; 10 bases are a match to TRBD2. Germline CDR1 and CDR2: LGHNA and YNFKEQ. V shed 1 base and J 4 bases; nucleotides not matched to a gene: 9. This CDR3 has 18 amino acids. The CDR3 here is CASSQVPSGGSSTGELFF. For the CDR3, the DNA is TGTGCCAGCAGCCAAGTTCCTAGCGGGGGAAGTAGCACCGGGGAGCTGTTTTTT.

V and J are TRBV7-8 and TRBJ1-1; D is possibly TRBD1 (5 bases). Between the trimmed V and J ends, which lost 5 bases and 3 bases, there was a span of 16 bases. The CDR3 extends over 15 amino acids. From germline, CDR1 is SGHVS and CDR2 FQNEAQ. The CDR3 loop is CASSNPRDLDTEAFF. CDR3 coding DNA: TGTGCCAGCAGCAACCCCAGGGATCTGGACACTGAAGCTTTCTTT.

The chain uses TRBV7-3 and TRBJ2-7, with 9 bases matching TRBD1. The germline V gene encodes CDR1 SGHTA and CDR2 FQGTGA. V lost 5 bases, J lost 2 bases, and 4 bases stayed unmatched. This CDR3 comprises 14 residues. The CDR3, as DNA: TGTGCCAGCAGCCCCCGACAGGGGGCCTACGAGCAGTACTTC. It yields the protein CASSPRQGAYEQYF.

The J gene is TRBJ1-5, the V gene TRBV15, with D maybe TRBD1 (6 bases). The V end lost 3 bases, the J end lost 0 bases, and 9 bases lay between the germline ends. The germline V gene has CDR1 LNHNV and CDR2 YYDKDF (reference sequence). There are 15 residues in the CDR3. CDR3 nucleotides: TGTGCCACCAGCAGGGGACACCTTAGCAATCAGCCCCAGCATTTT. It encodes CATSRGHLSNQPQHF.

For this clone: Mismatch with germline at one junction end may stem from a read error. Other DNA sequences in this specimen translate into the identical CDR3. This rearrangement joins TRBV29-1 to TRBJ1-1, with 9 positions matching TRBD1. Germline values: CDR1 SQVTM, CDR2 ANQGSEA. The CDR3 extends over 13 amino acids. The CDR3 protein is CSATGQGNPEAFF. CDR3 nucleotides: TGCAGTGCCACCGGACAGGGGAACCCTGAAGCTTTCTTT.

The chain recombines TRBV28 with TRBJ1-2; 9 nucleotides align to TRBD1. The V gene end was trimmed by 5 bases and the J gene end by 4 bases; junction bases not matched to a gene: 8. Germline-derived CDR1 and CDR2 are MDHEN and SYDVKM. The CDR3 covers 15 residues. As DNA, the CDR3 is TGTGCCAGCAGTCTGGGGACAGGGACGCCCTATGGCTACACCTTC. As protein: CASSLGTGTPYGYTF.

The chain combines TRBV7-9 with TRBJ1-2; 8 nucleotides line up with TRBD1. Germline CDR1 reads SEHNR; CDR2 reads FQNEAQ (reference sequence). The CDR3 contains 15 residues. J lost 2 bases, V lost 1 base, and 3 bases had no gene match. For the CDR3, the DNA is TGTGCCAGCAGCTTAGGGGGACAGGCCAACTATGGCTACACCTTC. This encodes CASSLGGQANYGYTF.

V usage is TRBV4-2 and J usage is TRBJ1-5, with a possible D match to TRBD1 (6 bases). V was clipped by 0 bases and J by 4 bases, with 22 bases between them. CDR1 and CDR2 (germline): LGHNA, YNFKEQ. This CDR3 region has 19 residues. The CDR3 loop reads CASSQEGIDETGSNQPQHF. The CDR3 DNA is TGTGCCAGCAGCCAAGAGGGGATAGATGAGACAGGTAGTAATCAGCCCCAGCATTTT.